Listed here are 14 T cell receptor beta chains from one sample, sequenced in a study of blood T cell repertoires in COVID-19. Method: immunoSEQ multiplex PCR; TCRdb's copy keeps in-frame clones and lacks some. The sample consists of 81,000 or so clones, 85% of them appearing once. The sequenced sample was peripheral blood. Every receptor here comes from a man between 50 and 59 years old with COVID-19, enrolled during active disease.

The chain joins TRBV9 to TRBJ2-2; 12 bases are shared with TRBD2. The CDR3 contains 18 residues. Germline V gene lookup returns CDR1 SGDLS and CDR2 YYNGEE. J gave up 2 bases and V 0 bases, and 5 bases lay outside the gene matches. CDR3 in amino acids: CASSVELAGGLNTGELFF. In nucleotides, the CDR3 is TGTGCCAGCAGCGTAGAACTAGCGGGAGGACTAAACACCGGGGAGCTGTTTTTT.

The chain links TRBV19 to TRBJ2-7, with 9 positions matching TRBD1. The CDR3 has 14 residues. J gave up 2 bases and V 5 bases, and 4 bases lay outside the gene matches. Germline V gene data show CDR1 as LNHDA and CDR2 as SQIVND (reference sequence). The CDR3 protein is CASSSGQGTYEQYF. CDR3 coding DNA: TGTGCCAGTAGTTCCGGACAGGGGACCTACGAGCAGTACTTC.

The chain has TRBV15 and TRBJ1-1; 8 bases are a match to TRBD1. After removal of 6 bases from V and 2 bases from J, the junction contained 5 bases not matched to a gene. CDR1 and CDR2 (germline): LNHNV, YYDKDF (reference sequence). This CDR3 contains 14 residues. Here the CDR3 reads CATSPGQGNTEAFF. CDR3 bases: TGTGCCACCAGTCCTGGACAGGGAAACACTGAAGCTTTCTTT.

This clone was seen a single time. CDR3 DNA: TGTGCCAGCAGCCCGGGACAGGGGGCCTCTTCTGGGGCCAACGTCCTGACTTTC. This encodes CASSPGQGASSGANVLTF. The chain carries TRBV11-3 and TRBJ2-6, with 12 bases identical to TRBD1. The CDR3 spans 18 residues. The trim removed 5 bases at V and 1 base at J, leaving 6 bases unmatched. The V gene's germline CDR1 is SGHNT and CDR2 YENEEA.

The chain joins TRBV11-1 to TRBJ2-2; TRBD2 matches 9 bases. The CDR3 runs to 16 residues. Germline CDR1 SGHAT, CDR2 FQDESV (reference sequence). V dropped 4 bases and J dropped 1; count of bases not matched to a gene: 4. DNA of the CDR3: TGTGCCAGCAGCTACGGCGGGAGGGAGAACACCGGGGAGCTGTTTTTT. Protein: CASSYGGRENTGELFF.

Only one count was recorded for this clone. The chain recombines TRBV5-4 with TRBJ1-3, with D unclear. This CDR3 has 14 amino acids. Looked up from germline, CDR1 is SGHNT and CDR2 is YYREEE (reference sequence). V lost 0 bases to trimming and J lost 4 bases, with 8 bases between them. The CDR3 loop is CASSLAGWGNTIYF. The CDR3 DNA reads as TGTGCCAGCAGCTTGGCCGGGTGGGGAAACACCATATATTTT.

The chain links TRBV7-9 to TRBJ2-7; D is uncertain. V was shortened by 4 bases and J by 0 bases, with 4 bases between the two germline ends. This CDR3 spans 12 amino acids. Germline assignment: CDR1 SEHNR and CDR2 FQNEAQ (reference sequence). CDR3 residues: CASSYSSYEQYF. The CDR3 DNA follows: TGTGCCAGCAGCTATAGCTCCTACGAGCAGTACTTC. Supplemented by reference TRBV7-9 and TRBJ2-7, the full variable domain reads DTGVSQNPRHKITKRGQNVTFRCDPISEHNRLYWYRQTLGQGPEFLTYFQNEAQLEKSRLLSDRFSAERPKGSFSTLEIQRTEQGDSAMYLCASSYSSYEQYFGPGTRLTVT.

The chain employs TRBV19 and TRBJ1-2; possibly TRBD1 for D (5 bases). The ends were cut back, 7 bases at V and 3 bases at J, with 18 bases in the middle. Germline CDR1 reads LNHDA; CDR2 reads SQIVND (reference sequence). The CDR3 is 15 residues long. CDR3 protein: CASTPQGRADYGYTF. The CDR3, as DNA: TGTGCCAGTACCCCCCAGGGAAGGGCAGACTATGGCTACACCTTC.

The chain joins TRBV5-1 to TRBJ2-1; 11 bases align to TRBD2. Trimming removed 0 bases from V and 1 base from J; junction bases left unmatched: 3. This CDR3 is built from 17 residues. The germline CDR1 and CDR2 sequences are SGHRS and YFSETQ. The CDR3 spells CASSLVLAGGSYNEQFF. The DNA of the CDR3 is TGCGCCAGCAGCTTGGTTCTAGCGGGAGGTTCCTACAATGAGCAGTTCTTC.

The chain employs TRBV9 and TRBJ2-1; 9 bases are shared with TRBD1. The CDR3 spans 17 residues. The V segment lost 2 bases and the J segment 4 bases; nucleotides outside the gene matches: 10. Germline assignment: CDR1 SGDLS and CDR2 YYNGEE. The CDR3 coding sequence is TGTGCCAGCAGCGTCCAACCGGGACAGGGCTTGTACAATGAGCAGTTCTTC. Its translation is CASSVQPGQGLYNEQFF.

This clone was counted between two and nine times. This sequence joins TRBV2 and TRBJ1-6; TRBD1 agrees at 7 bases. J gave up 7 bases and V 6 bases, and 0 bases lay outside the gene matches. The germline V gene has CDR1 SNHLY and CDR2 FYNNEI. CDR3 length: 12 amino acids. CDR3 protein: CASRTGNSPLHF. The CDR3 DNA reads TGTGCCAGCAGGACAGGGAATTCACCCCTCCACTTT.

V gene TRBV23-1 combines with J gene TRBJ1-5; 7 nucleotides align to TRBD1. TRBV23-1 is labeled an ORF, and its function is uncertain. There are 16 residues in the CDR3. The V segment lost 4 bases and the J segment 0 bases; nucleotides outside the gene matches: 6. The CDR3 DNA is TGCGCCAGCAGTCCCTACAGGGGAAATAGCAATCAGCCCCAGCATTTT. Its translation is CASSPYRGNSNQPQHF.

This clone showed up just a few times. The chain joins TRBV7-9 to TRBJ1-1; D uncertain. This CDR3 has 14 amino acids. Trimming took 3 bases from V and 0 from J, leaving 8 bases between them. CDR1 and CDR2 from the germline V gene are SEHNR and FQNEAQ (reference sequence). The DNA for the CDR3 is TGTGCCAGCAGCTTTCAACAGTTGAACACTGAAGCTTTCTTT. It encodes CASSFQQLNTEAFF.

The rearrangement joins TRBV6-5 to TRBJ1-2, with a tentative D call TRBD1 (5 bases). The germline CDR1 and CDR2 sequences are MNHEY and SVGAGI. The V gene lost 6 bases and the J gene lost 7 bases, with 15 bases spanning the gap. The CDR3 contains 13 residues. CDR3 bases: TGTGCCAGCAGCCCAGATAAGGGGCGTGGCTACACCTTC. As protein: CASSPDKGRGYTF.